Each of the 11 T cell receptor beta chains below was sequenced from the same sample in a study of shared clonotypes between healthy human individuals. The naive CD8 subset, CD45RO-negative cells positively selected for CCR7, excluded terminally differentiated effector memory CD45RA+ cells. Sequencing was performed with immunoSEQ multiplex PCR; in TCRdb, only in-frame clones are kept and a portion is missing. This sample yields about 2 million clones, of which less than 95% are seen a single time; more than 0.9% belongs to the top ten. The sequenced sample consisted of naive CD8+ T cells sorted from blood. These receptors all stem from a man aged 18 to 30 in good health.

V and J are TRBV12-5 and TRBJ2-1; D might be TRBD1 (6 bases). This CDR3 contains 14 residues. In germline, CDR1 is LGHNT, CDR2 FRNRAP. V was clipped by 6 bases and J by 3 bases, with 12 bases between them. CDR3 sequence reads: CASGRTGYYNEQFF. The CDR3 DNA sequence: TGTGCTAGTGGCCGTACAGGGTACTACAATGAGCAGTTCTTC.

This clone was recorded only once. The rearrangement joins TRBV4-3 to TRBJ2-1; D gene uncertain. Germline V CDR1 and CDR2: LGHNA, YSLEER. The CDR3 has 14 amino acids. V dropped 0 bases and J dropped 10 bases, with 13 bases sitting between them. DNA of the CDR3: TGCGCCAGCAGCCAAGATCCGACTGTATGGGAGCAGTTCTTC. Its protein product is CASSQDPTVWEQFF.

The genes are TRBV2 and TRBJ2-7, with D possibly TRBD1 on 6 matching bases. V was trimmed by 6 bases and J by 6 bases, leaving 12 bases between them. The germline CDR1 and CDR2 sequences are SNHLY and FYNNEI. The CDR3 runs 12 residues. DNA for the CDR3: TGTGCCAGCAGGGGCCCAGGGGCCGAGCAGTACTTC. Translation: CASRGPGAEQYF.

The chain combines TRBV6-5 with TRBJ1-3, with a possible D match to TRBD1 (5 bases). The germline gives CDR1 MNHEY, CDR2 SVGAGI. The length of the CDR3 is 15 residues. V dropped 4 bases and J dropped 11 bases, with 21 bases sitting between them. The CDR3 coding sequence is TGTGCCAGCAGTTCGATCCGGGACCCTGACAACGCCATATATTTT. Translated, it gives CASSSIRDPDNAIYF.

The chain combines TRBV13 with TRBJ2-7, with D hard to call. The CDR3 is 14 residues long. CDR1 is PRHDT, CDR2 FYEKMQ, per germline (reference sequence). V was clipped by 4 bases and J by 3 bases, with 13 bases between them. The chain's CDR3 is CASSSGSPGYEQYF. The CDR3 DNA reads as TGTGCCAGCAGCTCCGGGTCCCCGGGCTACGAGCAGTACTTC.

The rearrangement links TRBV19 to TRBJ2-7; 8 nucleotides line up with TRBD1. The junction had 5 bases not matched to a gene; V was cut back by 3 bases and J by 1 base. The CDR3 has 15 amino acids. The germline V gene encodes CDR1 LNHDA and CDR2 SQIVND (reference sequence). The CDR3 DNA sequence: TGTGCCAGTAGTATTGCAGGGGGCGAGTCCTACGAGCAGTACTTC. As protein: CASSIAGGESYEQYF.

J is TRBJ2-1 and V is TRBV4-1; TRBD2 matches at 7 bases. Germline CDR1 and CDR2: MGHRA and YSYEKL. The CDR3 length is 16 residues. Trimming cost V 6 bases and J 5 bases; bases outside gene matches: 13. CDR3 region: CASSPPSGGSDNEQFF. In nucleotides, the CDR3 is TGCGCCAGCAGTCCTCCATCGGGGGGTTCCGACAATGAGCAGTTCTTC.

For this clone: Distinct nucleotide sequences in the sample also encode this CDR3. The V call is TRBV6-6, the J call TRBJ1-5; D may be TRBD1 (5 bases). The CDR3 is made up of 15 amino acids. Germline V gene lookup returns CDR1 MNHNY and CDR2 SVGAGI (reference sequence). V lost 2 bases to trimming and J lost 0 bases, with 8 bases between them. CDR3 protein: CASSYGGYSNQPQHF. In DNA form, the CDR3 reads TGTGCCAGCAGTTACGGGGGTTATAGCAATCAGCCCCAGCATTTT.

The CDR3 DNA sequence: TGTGCCATCAGAGCCGGGAACAGTAACTATGGCTACACCTTC. Translated, it gives CAIRAGNSNYGYTF. The chain combines TRBV10-3 with TRBJ1-2, with D unresolved. CDR1 is ENHRY, CDR2 SYGVKD, per germline. This CDR3 region has 14 residues. V was pared by 6 bases and J by 1 base, with 12 bases between.

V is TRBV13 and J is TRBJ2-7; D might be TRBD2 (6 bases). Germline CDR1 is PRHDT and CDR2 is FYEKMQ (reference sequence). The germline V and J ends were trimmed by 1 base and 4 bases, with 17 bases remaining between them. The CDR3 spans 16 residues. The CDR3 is CASSLETGDLRYEQYF. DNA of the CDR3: TGTGCCAGCAGCTTAGAGACGGGAGACTTGAGATACGAGCAGTACTTC.

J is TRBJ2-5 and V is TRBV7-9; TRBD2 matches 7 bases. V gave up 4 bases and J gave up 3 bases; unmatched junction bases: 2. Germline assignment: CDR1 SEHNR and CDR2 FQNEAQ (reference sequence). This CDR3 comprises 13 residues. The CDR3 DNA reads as TGTGCCAGCAGCTCCCTAGCGGAAGAGACCCAGTACTTC. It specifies CASSSLAEETQYF.